This record looks at one TCR beta chain sequence and its context. CDR3 length: 14 residues. V was cut by 6 bases and J by 3 bases, with 14 bases left in between. Germline values: CDR1 MNHNY, CDR2 SVGAGI (reference sequence). These data are taken from a study of cytomegalovirus exposure and HLA in healthy donors. PCR amplification relied on 60 Vbeta primers (plus 13 Jbeta primers). The data were produced by immunoSEQ multiplex PCR, yet TCRdb's version contains in-frame clones alone and is incomplete. The sample table includes more than 110,000 clones. This chain connects TRBV6-6 to TRBJ1-2; D is possibly TRBD1 (5 bases). The sequence was obtained from a man between 35 and 55 years old in good health and CMV-seronegative. The sequencing input was PBMCs. In DNA, the CDR3 is TGTGCCAGCAGGGGTGGGGCGAGCTACTATGGCTACACCTTC. Translating gives CASRGGASYYGYTF.